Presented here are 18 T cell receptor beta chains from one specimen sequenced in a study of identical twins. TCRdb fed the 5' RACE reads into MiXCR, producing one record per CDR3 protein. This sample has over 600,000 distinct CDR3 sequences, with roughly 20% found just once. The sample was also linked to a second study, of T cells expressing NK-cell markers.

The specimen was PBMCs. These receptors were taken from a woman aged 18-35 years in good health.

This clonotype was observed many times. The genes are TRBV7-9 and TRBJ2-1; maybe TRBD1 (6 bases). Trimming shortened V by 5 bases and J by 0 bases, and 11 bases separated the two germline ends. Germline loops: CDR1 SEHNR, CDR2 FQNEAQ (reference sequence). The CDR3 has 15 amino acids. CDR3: CASSADSSSYNEQFF. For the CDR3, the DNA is TGTGCCAGCAGCGCGGACAGCAGCTCCTACAATGAGCAGTTCTTC.

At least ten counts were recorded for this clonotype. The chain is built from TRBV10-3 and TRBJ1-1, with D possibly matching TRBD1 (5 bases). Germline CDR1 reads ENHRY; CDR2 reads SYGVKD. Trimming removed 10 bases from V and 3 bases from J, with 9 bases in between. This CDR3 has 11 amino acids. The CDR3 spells CATTAHTEAFF. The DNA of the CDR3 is TGTGCCACGACAGCCCACACTGAAGCTTTCTTT.

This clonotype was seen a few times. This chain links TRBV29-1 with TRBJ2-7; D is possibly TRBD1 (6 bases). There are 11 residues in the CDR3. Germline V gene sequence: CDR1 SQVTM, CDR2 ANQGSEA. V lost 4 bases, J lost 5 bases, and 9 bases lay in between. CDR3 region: CSVVNRDEQYF. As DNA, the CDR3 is TGCAGCGTTGTTAACAGGGACGAGCAGTACTTC.

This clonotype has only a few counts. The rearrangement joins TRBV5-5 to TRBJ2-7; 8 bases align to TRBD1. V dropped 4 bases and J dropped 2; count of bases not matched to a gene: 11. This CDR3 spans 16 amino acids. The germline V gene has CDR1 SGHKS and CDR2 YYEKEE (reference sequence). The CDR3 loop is CASSLLPGQVTYEQYF. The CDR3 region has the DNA TGTGCCAGCAGCCTCCTACCGGGACAGGTTACCTACGAGCAGTACTTC.

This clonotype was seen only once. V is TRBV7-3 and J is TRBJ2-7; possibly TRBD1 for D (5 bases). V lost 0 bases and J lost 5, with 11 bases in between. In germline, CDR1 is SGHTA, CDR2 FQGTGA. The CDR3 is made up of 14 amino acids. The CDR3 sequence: CASSLTGPYDEQYF. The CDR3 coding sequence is TGTGCCAGCAGCTTAACGGGGCCCTACGACGAGCAGTACTTC. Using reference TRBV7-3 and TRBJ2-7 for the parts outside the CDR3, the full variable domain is GAGVSQTPSNKVTEKGKYVELRCDPISGHTALYWYRQSLGQGPEFLIYFQGTGAADDSGLPNDRFFAVRPEGSVSTLKIQRTERGDSAVYLCASSLTGPYDEQYFGPGTRLTVT.

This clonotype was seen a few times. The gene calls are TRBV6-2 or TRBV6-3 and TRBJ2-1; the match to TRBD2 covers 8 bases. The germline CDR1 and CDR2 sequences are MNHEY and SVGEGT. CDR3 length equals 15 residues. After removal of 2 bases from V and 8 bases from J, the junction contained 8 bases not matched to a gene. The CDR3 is CASSYAGRADDEQFF. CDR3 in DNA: TGTGCCAGCAGTTACGCCGGGAGGGCCGACGATGAGCAGTTCTTC.

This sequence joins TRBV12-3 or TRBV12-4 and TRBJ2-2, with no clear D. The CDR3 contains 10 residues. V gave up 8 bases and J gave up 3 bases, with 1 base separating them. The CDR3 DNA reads TGTGCCAGCTACACCGGGGAGCTGTTTTTT. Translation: CASYTGELFF.

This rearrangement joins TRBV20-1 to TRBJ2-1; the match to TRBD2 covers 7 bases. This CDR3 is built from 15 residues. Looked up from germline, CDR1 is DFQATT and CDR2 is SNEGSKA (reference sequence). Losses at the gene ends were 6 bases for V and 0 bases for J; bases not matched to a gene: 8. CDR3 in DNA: TGCAGTGCCGAACTAGCGCTTAGCTCCTACAATGAGCAGTTCTTC. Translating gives CSAELALSSYNEQFF.

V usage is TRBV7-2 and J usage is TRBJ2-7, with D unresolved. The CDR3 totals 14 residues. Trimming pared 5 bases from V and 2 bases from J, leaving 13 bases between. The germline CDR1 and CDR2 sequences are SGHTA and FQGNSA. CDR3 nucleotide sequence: TGTGCCAGCAGCCCCGAGTTTTTGGCCTACGAGCAGTACTTC. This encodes CASSPEFLAYEQYF.

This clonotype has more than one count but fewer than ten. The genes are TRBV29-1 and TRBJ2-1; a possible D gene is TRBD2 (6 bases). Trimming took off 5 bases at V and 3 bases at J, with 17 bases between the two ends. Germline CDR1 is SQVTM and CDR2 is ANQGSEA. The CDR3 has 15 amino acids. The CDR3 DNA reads TGCAGCGTTCAAAGCGGAGGGAGCCACTACAATGAGCAGTTCTTC. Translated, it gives CSVQSGGSHYNEQFF.

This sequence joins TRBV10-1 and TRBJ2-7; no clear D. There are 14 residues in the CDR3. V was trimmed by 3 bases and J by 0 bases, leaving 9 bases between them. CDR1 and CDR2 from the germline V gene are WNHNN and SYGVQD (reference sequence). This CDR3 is CASSEVGDSYEQYF. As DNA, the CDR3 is TGCGCCAGCAGTGAAGTCGGAGACTCCTACGAGCAGTACTTC.

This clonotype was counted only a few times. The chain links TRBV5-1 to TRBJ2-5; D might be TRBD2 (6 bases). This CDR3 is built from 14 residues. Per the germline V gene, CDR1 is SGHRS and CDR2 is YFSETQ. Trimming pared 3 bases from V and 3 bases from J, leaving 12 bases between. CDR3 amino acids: CASSYQRAEETQYF. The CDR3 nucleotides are TGCGCCAGCAGCTACCAGCGGGCCGAAGAGACCCAGTACTTC.

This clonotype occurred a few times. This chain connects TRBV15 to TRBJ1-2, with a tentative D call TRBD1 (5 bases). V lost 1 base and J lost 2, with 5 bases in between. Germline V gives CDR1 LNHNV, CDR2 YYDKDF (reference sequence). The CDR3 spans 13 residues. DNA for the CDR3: TGTGCCACCAGCAGAGCAGGGAACTATGGCTACACCTTC. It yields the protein CATSRAGNYGYTF.

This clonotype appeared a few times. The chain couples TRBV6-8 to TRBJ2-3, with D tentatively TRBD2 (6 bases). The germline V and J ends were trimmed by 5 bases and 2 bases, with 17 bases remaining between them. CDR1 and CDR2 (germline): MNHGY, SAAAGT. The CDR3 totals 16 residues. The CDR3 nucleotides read TGTGCCAGCAGTCGCGGAGCGGGCGTGATCACAGATACGCAGTATTTT. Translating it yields CASSRGAGVITDTQYF.

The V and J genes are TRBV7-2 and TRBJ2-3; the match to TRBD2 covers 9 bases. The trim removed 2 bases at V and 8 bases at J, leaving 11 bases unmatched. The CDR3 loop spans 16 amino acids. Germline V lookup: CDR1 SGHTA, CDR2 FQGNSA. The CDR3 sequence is CASSLSPSGKLATQYF. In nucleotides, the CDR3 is TGTGCCAGCAGCTTATCTCCTAGCGGGAAGTTGGCTACGCAGTATTTT.

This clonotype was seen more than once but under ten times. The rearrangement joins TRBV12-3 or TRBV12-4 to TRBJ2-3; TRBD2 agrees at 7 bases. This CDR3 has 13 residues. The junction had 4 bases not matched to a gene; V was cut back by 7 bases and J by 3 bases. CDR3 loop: CASTPGGTDTQYF. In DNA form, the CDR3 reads TGTGCCAGCACCCCGGGAGGTACAGATACGCAGTATTTT.

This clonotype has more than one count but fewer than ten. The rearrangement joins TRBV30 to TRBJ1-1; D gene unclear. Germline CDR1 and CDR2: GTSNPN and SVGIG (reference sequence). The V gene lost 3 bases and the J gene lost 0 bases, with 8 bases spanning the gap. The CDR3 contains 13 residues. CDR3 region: CAWRTTVNTEAFF. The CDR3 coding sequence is TGTGCCTGGAGAACTACAGTGAACACTGAAGCTTTCTTT.

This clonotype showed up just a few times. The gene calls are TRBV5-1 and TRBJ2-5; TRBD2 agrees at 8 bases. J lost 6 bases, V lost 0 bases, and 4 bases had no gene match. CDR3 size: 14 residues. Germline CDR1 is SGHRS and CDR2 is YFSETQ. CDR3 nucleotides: TGCGCCAGCAGCTTGGCGAGCGGGAGCCAGACCCAGTACTTC. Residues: CASSLASGSQTQYF. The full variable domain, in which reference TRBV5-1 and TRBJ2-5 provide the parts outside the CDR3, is KAGVTQTPRYLIKTRGQQVTLSCSPISGHRSVSWYQQTPGQGLQFLFEYFSETQRNKGNFPGRFSGRQFSNSRSEMNVSTLELGDSALYLCASSLASGSQTQYFGPGTRLLVL.